This paragraph covers one T cell receptor (beta chain) sequence. Its specific antigen is unknown. Base qualities are not at hand, and no much larger clone is one base apart. This specimen belongs to a study of blood T cell repertoires in COVID-19 (dated by TCRdb to 2018 to 2020). Describing the broader study: Samples from collaborators originated in the United States, Italy and Spain and spanned both the acute and convalescent phases of COVID-19. Where available, HLA class I and class II types were obtained from metadata supplied by the sample provider rather than from assay-based typing. The repertoires were made available in a free public database intended to serve as a resource for research on the immune response to SARS-CoV-2. The samples were drawn from two sources: the first 160 participants of the ongoing ImmuneRACE study, and over 1,000 subjects contributed by 6 global collaborators. Subjects who had been exposed to COVID-19, were actively infected with it, or had recovered from it provided the deeply sampled blood TCRbeta repertoires that made up the dataset. A de-identified subject ID, COVID-19 status, age in years and sex were almost always included in the sample metadata. The prospective study material was composed of cDNA or gDNA derived from T cells, B-cell-depleted T cells, or PBMCs. Study-wide findings and limitations: The quantity of clinical and demographic metadata differed by source and by participant and was supplied without curation.

TCRbeta CDR3 regions were amplified from genomic DNA by means of the immunoSEQ Assay, a bias-controlled multiplex PCR. From the authors' description of their analysis: The number of nucleated cells in each sample was estimated from the amplification of reference gene primers within the assay. To quantify the absolute abundance of each unique TCRbeta CDR3 rearrangement, sequence reads were collapsed and filtered. For each sample, productive Simpson clonality was calculated as the square root of Simpson's diversity index across productive rearrangements. The table was pulled from immuneACCESS by TCRdb, which kept in-frame rearrangements only. Such tables lose some clones; where checked, under half of the loss comes from unresolved V genes, and the rest has no known cause. The V and J calls and clone size come from that table; D and trimming were worked out from the DNA. In this sample the table shows over 350,000 clones, 87% of which occur a single time. The biggest ten clones account for over 1.5% of the sample.

Participants in the prospective study were aged about 18 to 95 years, lived in approximately 26 United States geographic areas, and enrolled through a virtual design. To assign participants to cohorts, the prospective study relied on clinical history that participants themselves reported in a screening survey and a study questionnaire. In the prospective study, mobile phlebotomists collected whole blood, serum and a nasopharyngeal or oropharyngeal swab from each participant. Prospective study participants could optionally give additional blood draws and questionnaires over an approximately two-month period. Before DNA extraction, prospective study blood samples were shipped either frozen or at room temperature. Inclusive of the bounding cysteine and phenylalanine, the CDR3 is 14 residues long. Only the CDR3 region is kept as DNA, spanning 42 bases read in frame from base 1. Per the germline V gene, SGHVS is the CDR1 and FQNEAQ is the CDR2. Cut back by 1 base and 6 bases, the V and J ends lie 12 bases apart.

Recombination linked TRBV7-8 to TRBJ1-1, with no confidently assigned D gene. The sequence derives from a woman under 30 with acute COVID-19. Source material: PBMCs or T cells enriched from blood (not recorded which). The DNA is as follows: TGTGCCAGCAGCTTAGGCGGCGGTCGGGCTGAAGCTTTCTTT. Protein translation: CASSLGGGRAEAFF.